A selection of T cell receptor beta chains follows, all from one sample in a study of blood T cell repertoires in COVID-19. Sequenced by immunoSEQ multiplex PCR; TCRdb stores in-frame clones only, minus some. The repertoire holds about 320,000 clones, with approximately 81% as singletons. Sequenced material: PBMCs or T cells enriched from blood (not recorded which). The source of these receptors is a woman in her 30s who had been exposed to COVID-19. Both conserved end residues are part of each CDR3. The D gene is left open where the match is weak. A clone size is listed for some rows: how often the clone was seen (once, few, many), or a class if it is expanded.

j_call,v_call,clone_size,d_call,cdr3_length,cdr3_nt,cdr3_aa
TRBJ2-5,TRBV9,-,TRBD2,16,TGTGCCAGCAGCGTCTCTTATAGCGGGAGCGGAGAGACCCAGTACTTC,CASSVSYSGSGETQYF
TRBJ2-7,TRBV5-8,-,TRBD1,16,TGTGCCAGCAGCTTGGTATCCGGACAGGGGAAGTACGAGCAGTACTTC,CASSLVSGQGKYEQYF
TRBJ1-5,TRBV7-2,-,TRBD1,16,TGTGCCAGCAGCTTAGGTATGGGACAGGGAGATCAGCCCCAGCATTTT,CASSLGMGQGDQPQHF
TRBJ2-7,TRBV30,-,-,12,TGTGCCTGGATCTCTAGAACCTACGAGCAGTACTTC,CAWISRTYEQYF
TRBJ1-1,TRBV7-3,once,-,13,TGTGCCAGCAGCCCAAGCCAGGGAAAGGAAGCTTTCTTT,CASSPSQGKEAFF
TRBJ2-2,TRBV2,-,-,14,TGTGCCAGCAGTGCATCCCATAACACCGGGGAGCTGTTTTTT,CASSASHNTGELFF
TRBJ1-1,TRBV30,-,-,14,TGTGCCTGGAGTATGCGCGGGGGGTACACTGAAGCTTTCTTT,CAWSMRGGYTEAFF
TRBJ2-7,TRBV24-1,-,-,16,TGTGCCACCAGTGACCCTTCCAGGGGGGCCGGTTACGAGCAGTACTTC,CATSDPSRGAGYEQYF
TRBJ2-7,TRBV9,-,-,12,TGTGCCAGCAGCGTAGCTACAGGCGAGCAGTACTTC,CASSVATGEQYF
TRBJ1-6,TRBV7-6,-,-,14,TGTGCCAGCAGTTCGGACCAGGGGAGTTCACCCCTCCACTTT,CASSSDQGSSPLHF
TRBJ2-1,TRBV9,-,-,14,TGTGCCAGCAGCGTAGTCGAGGGCGTGGGTGAGCAGTTCTTC,CASSVVEGVGEQFF
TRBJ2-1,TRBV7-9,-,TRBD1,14,TGTGCCAGCAGCTCGGGACAGAACGACAATGAGCAGTTCTTC,CASSSGQNDNEQFF